What follows are 27 T cell receptor beta chains derived from one specimen sequenced in a study of blood T cell repertoires in COVID-19. Generated by immunoSEQ multiplex PCR, the TCRdb table keeps only in-frame clones and is missing some. The data show 150,000 or so clones, around 85% seen once. The sequenced sample was peripheral blood. The receptor source for this set is a human donor with acute or convalescent COVID-19. The donor label of this sample is uncertain.

This chain joins TRBV30 and TRBJ1-6; D is unresolved. Germline V gene lookup returns CDR1 GTSNPN and CDR2 SVGIG (reference sequence). Trimming took off 3 bases at V and 0 bases at J, with 12 bases between the two ends. The CDR3 runs 16 residues. CDR3 region: CAWRQSRSSYNSPLHF. The CDR3 DNA reads TGTGCCTGGAGACAGAGTCGAAGCTCCTATAATTCACCCCTCCACTTT.

V usage is TRBV11-2 and J usage is TRBJ2-7; 7 bases agree with TRBD1. This CDR3 has 15 amino acids. Looked up from germline, CDR1 is SGHAT and CDR2 is FQNNGV. V lost 5 bases to trimming and J lost 3 bases; unmatched junction nucleotides: 10. CDR3 sequence reads: CASSPDVHRGYEQYF. In nucleotides, the CDR3 is TGTGCCAGCAGCCCCGACGTCCACAGGGGCTACGAGCAGTACTTC.

The rearrangement links TRBV9 to TRBJ1-4; possible D gene TRBD1, 6 bases. V was clipped by 5 bases and J by 8 bases, with 19 bases between them. The CDR3 has 15 amino acids. CDR1 is SGDLS and CDR2 is YYNGEE in the germline V gene. Here the CDR3 reads CASSNPLGASEKLFF. The CDR3 DNA follows: TGTGCCAGCAGTAATCCCTTGGGGGCTTCGGAAAAACTGTTTTTT.

This clone has a handful of counts. The rearrangement joins TRBV6-2 or TRBV6-3 to TRBJ2-7; 8 positions match TRBD1. V trimming: 5 bases; J trimming: 7 bases; junction bases outside the gene matches: 10. Germline lookup yields CDR1 MNHEY and CDR2 SVGEGT. The CDR3 contains 14 residues. CDR3: CASSRTGSQGEQYF. The CDR3 DNA follows: TGTGCCAGCAGTCGGACAGGGTCACAAGGGGAGCAGTACTTC.

About this clone: Other DNA sequences in this sample translate to the same CDR3. The CDR3 here is CASSYRITGNTEAFF. The CDR3 nucleotides read TGTGCCAGCAGTTACAGAATAACAGGGAACACTGAAGCTTTCTTT. This chain joins TRBV6-5 and TRBJ1-1; D may be TRBD1 (5 bases). The germline V gene encodes CDR1 MNHEY and CDR2 SVGAGI. V was clipped by 2 bases and J by 1 base, with 11 bases between them. The CDR3 is 15 residues long.

In this sample, this clone turned up once. Here the CDR3 reads CASSRDEAQGYTF. In DNA form, the CDR3 reads TGTGCCAGCTCACGTGATGAGGCGCAGGGCTACACCTTC. The chain uses TRBV18 and TRBJ1-2, with unresolved D. This CDR3 has 13 residues. Deletions cut 4 bases from V and 8 bases from J, with 14 bases between. CDR1 and CDR2 (germline): KGHSH, LQKENI.

This chain uses TRBV18 with TRBJ1-5, with 7 nucleotides matching TRBD1. The V gene end was trimmed by 6 bases and the J gene end by 2 bases; junction bases not matched to a gene: 4. This CDR3 has 14 residues. Germline loops: CDR1 KGHSH, CDR2 LQKENI. CDR3 coding DNA: TGTGCCAGCTCCCAGGGGGTGGGCAATCAGCCCCAGCATTTT. Protein sequence: CASSQGVGNQPQHF.

The J gene is TRBJ2-2, the V gene TRBV28; D is undetermined. CDR1 is MDHEN, CDR2 SYDVKM, per germline. The CDR3 has 14 residues. V was trimmed by 6 bases and J by 2 bases, leaving 10 bases between them. In DNA, the CDR3 is TGTGCCAGCAGGTCCAGCGCAAACACCGGGGAGCTGTTTTTT. This translates into CASRSSANTGELFF. Drawing the rest from reference TRBV28 and TRBJ2-2, the complete variable domain is DVKVTQSSRYLVKRTGEKVFLECVQDMDHENMFWYRQDPGLGLRLIYFSYDVKMKEKGDIPEGYSVSREKKERFSLILESASTNQTSMYLCASRSSANTGELFFGEGSRLTVL.

The chain is built from TRBV3-1 (or the pseudogene TRBV3-2) and TRBJ1-5; no reliable D call. CDR3 length equals 15 residues. Germline-derived CDR1 and CDR2 are LGHDT and YNNKEL (reference sequence). With 3 bases removed from V and 6 bases from J, the gap between germline ends came to 15 bases. This CDR3 is CASSHGLKISQPQHF. The DNA for the CDR3 is TGTGCCAGCAGCCATGGACTCAAAATCAGTCAGCCCCAGCATTTT.

V is TRBV6-5 and J is TRBJ1-3; 7 nucleotides line up with TRBD1. The CDR3 sequence is 15 residues long. With V trimmed by 0 bases and J by 2 bases, 1 base remained unmatched. Germline CDR1 and CDR2: MNHEY and SVGAGI. The chain's CDR3 is CASSYSTGAGNTIYF. CDR3 DNA: TGTGCCAGCAGTTACTCAACAGGGGCTGGAAACACCATATATTTT.

This clone came up once. V gene TRBV3-1 (or the pseudogene TRBV3-2) combines with J gene TRBJ2-5; 11 positions match TRBD2. This CDR3 contains 15 residues. The J segment lost 3 bases and the V segment lost 5 bases, leaving 5 bases of the junction unmatched. Germline V gives CDR1 LGHDT, CDR2 YNNKEL (reference sequence). The CDR3 region is CASSKLAGVKETQYF. DNA of the CDR3: TGTGCCAGCAGCAAACTAGCGGGGGTCAAAGAGACCCAGTACTTC.

This sequence joins TRBV24-1 and TRBJ2-2; a possible D gene is TRBD1 (7 bases). Trimming removed 3 bases from V and 4 bases from J, with 11 bases in between. There are 15 residues in the CDR3. The V gene's germline CDR1 is KGHDR and CDR2 SFDVKD. As DNA, the CDR3 is TGTGCCACCAGTGATCACAGGGGAGGCACCGGGGAGCTGTTTTTT. It yields the protein CATSDHRGGTGELFF.

The J gene is TRBJ2-3, the V gene TRBV4-3; 10 bases fit TRBD2. Germline V lookup: CDR1 LGHNA, CDR2 YSLEER. This CDR3 is 17 amino acids long. Losses at the gene ends were 1 base for V and 2 bases for J; bases not matched to a gene: 6. CDR3 nucleotides: TGCGCCAGCAGCCAAGGATCTAGCGGGGGATACACAGATACGCAGTATTTT. This codes for CASSQGSSGGYTDTQYF.

This chain uses TRBV27 with TRBJ1-2; possible D gene TRBD1, 5 bases. Trimming removed 2 bases from V and 8 bases from J, with 15 bases in between. The CDR3 is 14 amino acids. Germline CDR1 and CDR2: MNHEY and SMNVEV (reference sequence). The DNA for the CDR3 is TGTGCCAGCAGTTTACGGGACGGCCGGGAGGGCTACACCTTC. Protein sequence: CASSLRDGREGYTF.

This chain uses TRBV9 with TRBJ2-5, with 8 bases matching TRBD1. V gave up 4 bases and J gave up 3 bases; unmatched junction bases: 5. This CDR3 comprises 14 residues. In germline, CDR1 is SGDLS, CDR2 YYNGEE. CDR3 amino acids: CASSPRTGKETQYF. DNA of the CDR3: TGTGCCAGCAGCCCGCGGACAGGGAAAGAGACCCAGTACTTC.

This chain joins TRBV3-1 (or the pseudogene TRBV3-2) and TRBJ2-1; D remains unclear. This CDR3 has 15 amino acids. Germline-derived CDR1 and CDR2 are LGHDT and YNNKEL (reference sequence). V lost 2 bases and J 12 bases, leaving 20 bases between the germline ends. The CDR3 region is CASSQRFMGLRGQFF. In DNA, the CDR3 is TGTGCCAGCAGCCAAAGGTTCATGGGTTTAAGAGGGCAGTTCTTC.

This clone was seen at least ten times. This chain links TRBV7-2 with TRBJ1-1; no clear D. The CDR3 length is 14 residues. Trimming removed 5 bases from V and 4 bases from J, with 14 bases in between. CDR1 SGHTA and CDR2 FQGNSA come from the germline V gene. The CDR3 bases are TGTGCCAGCAGCAAAACCCAGGCGGGCACTGAAGCTTTCTTT. This encodes CASSKTQAGTEAFF.

The rearrangement joins TRBV11-2 to TRBJ1-6; D possibly corresponds to TRBD1 (6 bases). This CDR3 is built from 13 residues. Germline lookup yields CDR1 SGHAT and CDR2 FQNNGV. Trimming took 10 bases from V and 7 from J, leaving 14 bases between them. CDR3 amino acids: CATHTGWNSPLHF. Written as DNA, the CDR3 is TGTGCCACCCACACAGGGTGGAATTCACCCCTCCACTTT.

The CDR3 is CASSGRSGILNSPLHF. CDR3 in DNA: TGTGCCAGCAGTGGAAGGTCAGGGATTCTTAATTCACCCCTCCACTTT. V and J are TRBV6-1 and TRBJ1-6; a weak D match, TRBD1 (5 bases). The V end was cut by 4 bases, the J end by 6 bases, with 16 bases between. This CDR3 contains 16 residues. CDR1 and CDR2 (germline): MNHNS, SASEGT.

The rearrangement joins TRBV9 to TRBJ1-3; maybe TRBD1 (5 bases). The CDR3 spans 16 residues. Germline CDR1 is SGDLS and CDR2 is YYNGEE. Trimming removed 0 bases from V and 1 base from J, with 11 bases in between. The CDR3 protein is CASSVAIGGSGNTIYF. CDR3 coding DNA: TGTGCCAGCAGCGTAGCCATTGGGGGGTCTGGAAACACCATATATTTT.

V gene TRBV3-1 (or the pseudogene TRBV3-2) combines with J gene TRBJ1-2; 7 bases agree with TRBD1. There are 13 residues in the CDR3. The germline gives CDR1 LGHDT, CDR2 YNNKEL (reference sequence). J was trimmed by 7 bases and V by 3 bases; bases with no gene match: 5. CDR3 sequence (DNA): TGTGCCAGCAGCCATGAAAGGGGGCTTGGCTACACCTTC. Amino acids: CASSHERGLGYTF.

The table lists this clone with a count of one. The chain uses TRBV3-1 (or the pseudogene TRBV3-2) and TRBJ2-3; 7 bases agree with TRBD2. V shed 1 base, J shed 4 bases, and the junction held 11 bases outside the gene matches. The CDR3 extends over 17 amino acids. Germline-derived CDR1 and CDR2 are LGHDT and YNNKEL (reference sequence). The CDR3 spells CASSQVEVRGRADTQYF. CDR3 in DNA: TGTGCCAGCAGCCAAGTGGAGGTACGGGGGAGGGCAGATACGCAGTATTTT.

This chain uses TRBV6-5 with TRBJ2-3; possible D gene TRBD1, 6 bases. Trimming removed 2 bases at V and 6 bases at J, with 12 bases between. CDR1 is MNHEY and CDR2 is SVGAGI in the germline V gene. The CDR3 length is 14 residues. The CDR3: CASSYGGYLDTQYF. The CDR3 DNA reads as TGTGCCAGCAGTTACGGGGGCTATTTGGATACGCAGTATTTT.

The rearrangement links TRBV7-9 to TRBJ2-1; possibly TRBD1 for D (6 bases). The ends were cut back, 5 bases at V and 4 bases at J, with 18 bases in the middle. Per the germline V gene, CDR1 is SEHNR and CDR2 is FQNEAQ (reference sequence). The CDR3 is 16 residues long. In nucleotides, the CDR3 is TGTGCCAGCAGCCTTAGGGGGTCTAGCCAGTACAATGAGCAGTTCTTC. Translation: CASSLRGSSQYNEQFF.

The chain combines TRBV19 with TRBJ2-1; D ambiguous. Per the germline V gene, CDR1 is LNHDA and CDR2 is SQIVND (reference sequence). The CDR3 loop spans 11 amino acids. The V gene lost 4 bases and the J gene lost 10 bases, with 8 bases spanning the gap. The CDR3 protein is CASSRAGEQFF. The CDR3 region has the DNA TGTGCCAGTAGTAGGGCAGGCGAGCAGTTCTTC.

CDR3 in amino acids: CASSYSSPGEETQYF. CDR3 DNA: TGTGCCAGCAGCTACTCGAGCCCAGGGGAAGAGACCCAGTACTTC. The chain carries TRBV7-8 and TRBJ2-5; a weak D match, TRBD1 (6 bases). The germline gives CDR1 SGHVS, CDR2 FQNEAQ. V was clipped by 4 bases and J by 3 bases, with 15 bases between them. The CDR3 has 15 amino acids.

The chain uses TRBV18 and TRBJ1-2; TRBD1 aligns across 9 bases. Trimming removed 3 bases from V and 8 bases from J; junction bases left unmatched: 7. The CDR3 has 14 amino acids. Germline CDR1 is KGHSH and CDR2 is LQKENI. CDR3: CASSPSQGAGGYTF. The DNA of the CDR3 is TGTGCCAGCTCACCCTCACAGGGGGCGGGAGGCTACACCTTC.